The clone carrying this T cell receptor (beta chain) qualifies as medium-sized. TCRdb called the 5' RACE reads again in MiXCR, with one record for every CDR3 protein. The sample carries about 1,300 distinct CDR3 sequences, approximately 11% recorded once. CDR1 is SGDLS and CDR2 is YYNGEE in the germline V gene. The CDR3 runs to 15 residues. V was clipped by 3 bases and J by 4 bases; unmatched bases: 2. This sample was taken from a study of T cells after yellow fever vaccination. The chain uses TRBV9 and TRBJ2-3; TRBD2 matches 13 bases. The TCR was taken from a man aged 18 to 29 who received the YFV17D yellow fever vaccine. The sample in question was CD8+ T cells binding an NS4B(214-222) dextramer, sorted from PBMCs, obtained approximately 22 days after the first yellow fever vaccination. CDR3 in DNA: TGTGCCAGCAGCGCAGGACTAGCGGGGGCAGATACGCAGTATTTT. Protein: CASSAGLAGADTQYF.